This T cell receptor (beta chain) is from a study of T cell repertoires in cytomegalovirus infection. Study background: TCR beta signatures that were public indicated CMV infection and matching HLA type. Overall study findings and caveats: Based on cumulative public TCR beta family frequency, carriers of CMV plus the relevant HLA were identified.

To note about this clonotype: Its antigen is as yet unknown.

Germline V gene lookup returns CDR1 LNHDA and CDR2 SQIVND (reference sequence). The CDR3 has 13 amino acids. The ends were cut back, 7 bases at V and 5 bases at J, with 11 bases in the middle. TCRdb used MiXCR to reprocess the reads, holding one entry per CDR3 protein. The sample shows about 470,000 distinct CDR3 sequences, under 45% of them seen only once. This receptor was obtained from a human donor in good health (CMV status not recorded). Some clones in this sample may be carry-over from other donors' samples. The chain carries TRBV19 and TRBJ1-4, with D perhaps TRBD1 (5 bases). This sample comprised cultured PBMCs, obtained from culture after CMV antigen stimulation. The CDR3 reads CASKRDQNEKLFF. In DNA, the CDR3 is TGTGCCAGTAAGCGGGACCAGAATGAAAAACTGTTTTTT.